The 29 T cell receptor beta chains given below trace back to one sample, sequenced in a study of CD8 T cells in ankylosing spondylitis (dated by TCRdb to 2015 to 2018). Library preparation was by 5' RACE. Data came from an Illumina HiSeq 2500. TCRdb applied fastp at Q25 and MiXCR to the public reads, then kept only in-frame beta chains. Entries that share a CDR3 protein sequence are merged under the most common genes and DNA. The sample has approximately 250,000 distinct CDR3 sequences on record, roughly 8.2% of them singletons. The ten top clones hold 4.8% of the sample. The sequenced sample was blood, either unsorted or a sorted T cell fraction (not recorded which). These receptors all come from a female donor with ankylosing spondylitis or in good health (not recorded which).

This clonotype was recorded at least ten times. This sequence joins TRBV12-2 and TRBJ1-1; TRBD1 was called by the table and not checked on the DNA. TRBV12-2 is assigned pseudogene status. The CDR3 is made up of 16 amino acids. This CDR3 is CASRPMTEPPRTEAFF. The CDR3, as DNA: TGTGCAAGTCGCCCGATGACAGAACCCCCGAGGACTGAAGCTTTCTTT.

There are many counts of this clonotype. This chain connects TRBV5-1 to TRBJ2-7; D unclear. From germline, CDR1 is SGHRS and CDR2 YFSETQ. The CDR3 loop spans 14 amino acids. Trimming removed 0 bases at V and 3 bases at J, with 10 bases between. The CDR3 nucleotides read TGCGCCAGCAGCTTGGCGTTCCAAGGCTACGAGCAGTACTTC. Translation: CASSLAFQGYEQYF.

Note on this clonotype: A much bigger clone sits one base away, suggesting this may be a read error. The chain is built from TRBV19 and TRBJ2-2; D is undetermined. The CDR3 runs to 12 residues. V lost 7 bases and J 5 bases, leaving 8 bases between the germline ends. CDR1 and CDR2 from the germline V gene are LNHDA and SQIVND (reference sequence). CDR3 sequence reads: CASITRTGELFF. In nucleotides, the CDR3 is TGTGCCAGTATTACGAGAACCGGGGAGCTGTTTTTT.

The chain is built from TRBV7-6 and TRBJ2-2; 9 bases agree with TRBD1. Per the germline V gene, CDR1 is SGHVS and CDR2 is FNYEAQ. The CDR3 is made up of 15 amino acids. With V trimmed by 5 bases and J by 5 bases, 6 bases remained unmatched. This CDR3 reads CASSLQGARTGELFF. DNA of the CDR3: TGTGCCAGCAGCCTACAGGGGGCTCGGACCGGGGAGCTGTTTTTT.

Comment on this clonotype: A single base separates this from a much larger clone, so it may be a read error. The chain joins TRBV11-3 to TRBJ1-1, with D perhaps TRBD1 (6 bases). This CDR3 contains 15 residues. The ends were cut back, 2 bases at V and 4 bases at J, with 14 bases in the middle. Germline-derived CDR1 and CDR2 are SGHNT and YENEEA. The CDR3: CASSLRGPQSTEAFF. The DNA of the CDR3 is TGTGCCAGCAGCTTACGGGGGCCACAGAGCACTGAAGCTTTCTTT.

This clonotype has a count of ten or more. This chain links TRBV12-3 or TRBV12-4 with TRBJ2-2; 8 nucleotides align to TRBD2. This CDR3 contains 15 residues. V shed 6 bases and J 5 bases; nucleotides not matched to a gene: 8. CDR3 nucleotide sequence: TGTGCCAGCAGCCCCAGCGGGACTAGGACCGGGGAGCTGTTTTTT. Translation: CASSPSGTRTGELFF.

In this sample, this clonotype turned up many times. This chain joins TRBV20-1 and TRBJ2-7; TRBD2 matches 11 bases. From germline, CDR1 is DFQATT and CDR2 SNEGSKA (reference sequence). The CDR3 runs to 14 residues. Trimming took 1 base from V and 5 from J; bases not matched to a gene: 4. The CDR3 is CSARVLSGRDEQYF. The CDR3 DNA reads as TGCAGTGCTAGAGTTCTTAGCGGGAGGGACGAGCAGTACTTC.

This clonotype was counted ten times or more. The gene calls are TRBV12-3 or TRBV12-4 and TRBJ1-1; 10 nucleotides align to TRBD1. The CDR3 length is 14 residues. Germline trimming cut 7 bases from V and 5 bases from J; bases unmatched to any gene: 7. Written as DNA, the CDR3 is TGTGCCAGCACACGGACAGGGGGGGTGACTGAAGCTTTCTTT. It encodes CASTRTGGVTEAFF.

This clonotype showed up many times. CDR3 amino acids: CASSPFVRPHADIQGAAQPQHF. CDR3 DNA: TGTGCCAGCAGTCCCTTCGTGCGACCCCACGCCGATATACAGGGGGCAGCTCAGCCCCAGCATTTT. V usage is TRBV25-1 and J usage is TRBJ1-5; 9 bases fit TRBD1. CDR3 length: 22 amino acids. The junction had 29 bases not matched to a gene; V was cut back by 5 bases and J by 6 bases. Per the germline V gene, CDR1 is MGHDK and CDR2 is SYGVNS.

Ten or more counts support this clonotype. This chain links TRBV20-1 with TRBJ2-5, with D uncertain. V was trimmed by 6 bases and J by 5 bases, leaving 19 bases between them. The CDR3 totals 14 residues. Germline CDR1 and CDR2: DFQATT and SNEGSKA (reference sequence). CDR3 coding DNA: TGCAGTGCCTCCCCTCGCGTTGTTGGGGAGACCCAGTACTTC. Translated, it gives CSASPRVVGETQYF.

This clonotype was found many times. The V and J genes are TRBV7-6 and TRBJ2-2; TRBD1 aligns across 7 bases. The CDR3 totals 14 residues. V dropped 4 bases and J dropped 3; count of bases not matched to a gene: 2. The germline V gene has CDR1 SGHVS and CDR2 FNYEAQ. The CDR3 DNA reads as TGTGCCAGCAGCTCCACAGGGGACACCGGGGAGCTGTTTTTT. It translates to CASSSTGDTGELFF.

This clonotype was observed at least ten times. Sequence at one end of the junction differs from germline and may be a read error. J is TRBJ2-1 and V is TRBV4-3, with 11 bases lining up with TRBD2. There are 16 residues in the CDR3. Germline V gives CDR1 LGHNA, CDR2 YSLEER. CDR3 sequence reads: CASRQGWTSGYNEQFF. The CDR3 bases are TGCGCCAGCAGGCAAGGCTGGACTAGCGGGTACAATGAGCAGTTCTTC.

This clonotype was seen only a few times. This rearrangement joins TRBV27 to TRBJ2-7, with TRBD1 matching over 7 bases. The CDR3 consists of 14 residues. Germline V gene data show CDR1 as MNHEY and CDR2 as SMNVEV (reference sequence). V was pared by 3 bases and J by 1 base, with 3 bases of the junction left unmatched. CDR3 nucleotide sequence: TGTGCCAGCAGTTTGTGGGGACAGTCCTACGAGCAGTACTTC. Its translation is CASSLWGQSYEQYF.

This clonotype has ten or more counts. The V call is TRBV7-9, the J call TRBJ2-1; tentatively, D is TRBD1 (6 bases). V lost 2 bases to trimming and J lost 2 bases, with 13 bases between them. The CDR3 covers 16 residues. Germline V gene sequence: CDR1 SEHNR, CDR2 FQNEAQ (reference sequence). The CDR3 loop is CASSLRAGATYNEQFF. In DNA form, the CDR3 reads TGTGCCAGCAGCTTAAGAGCAGGGGCAACCTACAATGAGCAGTTCTTC.

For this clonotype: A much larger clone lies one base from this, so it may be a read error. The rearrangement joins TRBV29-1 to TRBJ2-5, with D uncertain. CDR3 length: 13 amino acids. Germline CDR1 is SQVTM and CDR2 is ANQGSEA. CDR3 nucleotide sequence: TGCAGCGTTGTAGGGTTTAGGCAAGAGGCCCAGTACTTC. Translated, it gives CSVVGFRQEAQYF.

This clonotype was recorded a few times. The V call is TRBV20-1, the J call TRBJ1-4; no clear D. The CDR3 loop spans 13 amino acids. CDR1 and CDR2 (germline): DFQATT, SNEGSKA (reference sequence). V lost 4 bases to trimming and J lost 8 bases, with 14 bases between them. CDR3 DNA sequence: TGCAGTGCTACTCTGGGAGCGAGCGAAAAACTGTTTTTT. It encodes CSATLGASEKLFF.

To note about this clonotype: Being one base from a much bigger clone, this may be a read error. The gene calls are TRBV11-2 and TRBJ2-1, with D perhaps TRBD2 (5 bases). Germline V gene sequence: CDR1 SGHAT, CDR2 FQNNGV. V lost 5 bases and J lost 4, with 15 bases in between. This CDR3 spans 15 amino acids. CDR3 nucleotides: TGTGCCAGCAGCCCCCTAACGGGAACATACAATGAGCAGTTCTTC. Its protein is CASSPLTGTYNEQFF.

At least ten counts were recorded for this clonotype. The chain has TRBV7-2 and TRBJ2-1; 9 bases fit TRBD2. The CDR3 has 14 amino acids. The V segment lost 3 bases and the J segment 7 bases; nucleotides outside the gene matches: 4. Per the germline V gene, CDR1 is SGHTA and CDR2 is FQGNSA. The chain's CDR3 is CASSFGSGGNEQFF. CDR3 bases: TGTGCCAGCAGCTTCGGAAGCGGGGGGAATGAGCAGTTCTTC. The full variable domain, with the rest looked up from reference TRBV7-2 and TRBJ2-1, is GAGVSQSPSNKVTEKGKDVELRCDPISGHTALYWYRQSLGQGLEFLIYFQGNSAPDKSGLPSDRFSAERTGGSVSTLTIQRTQQEDSAVYLCASSFGSGGNEQFFGPGTRLTVL.

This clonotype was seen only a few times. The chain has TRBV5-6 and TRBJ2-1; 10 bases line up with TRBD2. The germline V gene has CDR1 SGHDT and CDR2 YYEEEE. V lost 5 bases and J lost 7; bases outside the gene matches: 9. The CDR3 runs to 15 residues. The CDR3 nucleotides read TGTGCCAGCAGTTTAGCGGGAGGCGTCGTGAATGAGCAGTTCTTC. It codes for CASSLAGGVVNEQFF.

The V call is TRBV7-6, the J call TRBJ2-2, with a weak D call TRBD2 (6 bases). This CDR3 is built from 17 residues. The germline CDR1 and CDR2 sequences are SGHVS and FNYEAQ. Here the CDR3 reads CACKGLTGRPDTGELFF. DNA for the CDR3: TGTGCATGTAAAGGACTAACGGGTAGACCCGACACCGGGGAGCTGTTTTTT.

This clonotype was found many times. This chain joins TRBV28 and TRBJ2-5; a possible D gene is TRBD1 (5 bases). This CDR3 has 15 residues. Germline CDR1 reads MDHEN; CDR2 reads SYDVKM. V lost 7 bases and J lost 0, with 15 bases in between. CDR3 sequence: CASNSGARYQETQYF. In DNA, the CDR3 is TGTGCCAGCAACTCTGGGGCAAGGTACCAAGAGACCCAGTACTTC.

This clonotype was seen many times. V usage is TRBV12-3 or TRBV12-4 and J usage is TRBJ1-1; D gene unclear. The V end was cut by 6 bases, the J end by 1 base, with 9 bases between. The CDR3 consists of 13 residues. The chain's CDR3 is CASRQTGNTEAFF. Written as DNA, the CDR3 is TGTGCCAGCAGACAGACGGGGAACACTGAAGCTTTCTTT.

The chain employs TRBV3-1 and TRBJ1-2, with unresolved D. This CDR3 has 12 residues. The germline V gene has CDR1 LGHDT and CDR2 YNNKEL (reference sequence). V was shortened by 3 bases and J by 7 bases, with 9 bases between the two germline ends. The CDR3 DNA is TGTGCCAGCAGCCAGGGCGGGAGTGGCTACACCTTC. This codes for CASSQGGSGYTF.

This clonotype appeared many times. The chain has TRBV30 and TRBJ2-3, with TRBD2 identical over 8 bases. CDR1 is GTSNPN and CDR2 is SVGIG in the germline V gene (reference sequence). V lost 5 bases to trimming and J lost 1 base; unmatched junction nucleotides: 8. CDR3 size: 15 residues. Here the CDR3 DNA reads TGTGCCTGGGCTCGCGGGAGGATGCGCACAGATACGCAGTATTTT. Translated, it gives CAWARGRMRTDTQYF.

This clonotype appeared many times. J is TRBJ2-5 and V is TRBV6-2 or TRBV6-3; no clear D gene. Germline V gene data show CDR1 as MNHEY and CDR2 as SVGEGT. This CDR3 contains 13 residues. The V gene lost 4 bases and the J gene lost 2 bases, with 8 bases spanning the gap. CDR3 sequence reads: CASSLGWQETQYF. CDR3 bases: TGTGCCAGCAGTTTGGGGTGGCAAGAGACCCAGTACTTC.

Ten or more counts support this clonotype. In DNA form, the CDR3 reads TGTGCCAGCAGTTCCCAGGGCCTGAGCTCCTACGAGCAGTACTTC. Translating it yields CASSSQGLSSYEQYF. The rearrangement joins TRBV12-3 or TRBV12-4 to TRBJ2-7, with D tentatively TRBD1 (5 bases). Trimming removed 4 bases from V and 0 bases from J, with 13 bases in between. This CDR3 region has 15 residues.

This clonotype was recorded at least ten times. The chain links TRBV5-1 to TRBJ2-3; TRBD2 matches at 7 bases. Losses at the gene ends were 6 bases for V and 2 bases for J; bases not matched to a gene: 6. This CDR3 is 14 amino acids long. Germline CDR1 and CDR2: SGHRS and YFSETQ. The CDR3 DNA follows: TGCGCCAGCAAGGCTAGCGGAACCACAGATACGCAGTATTTT. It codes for CASKASGTTDTQYF. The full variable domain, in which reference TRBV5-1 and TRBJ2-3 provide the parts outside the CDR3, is KAGVTQTPRYLIKTRGQQVTLSCSPISGHRSVSWYQQTPGQGLQFLFEYFSETQRNKGNFPGRFSGRQFSNSRSEMNVSTLELGDSALYLCASKASGTTDTQYFGPGTRLTVL.

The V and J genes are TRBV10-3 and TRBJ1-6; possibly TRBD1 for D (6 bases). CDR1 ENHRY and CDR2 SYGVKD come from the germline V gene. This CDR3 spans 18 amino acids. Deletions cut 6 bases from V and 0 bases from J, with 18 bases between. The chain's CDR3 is CAISVRSGQSSYNSPLHF. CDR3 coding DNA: TGTGCCATCAGCGTAAGGTCCGGACAGAGCTCCTATAATTCACCCCTCCACTTT.

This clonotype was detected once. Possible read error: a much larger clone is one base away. CDR3 loop: CNAPLTSGKNIQYF. The CDR3 region has the DNA TGCAATGCTCCCCTGACTAGCGGGAAAAACATTCAGTACTTC. The chain employs TRBV20-1 and TRBJ2-4, with 10 bases that match TRBD2. Germline V gene lookup returns CDR1 DFQATT and CDR2 SNEGSKA (reference sequence). This CDR3 comprises 14 residues.